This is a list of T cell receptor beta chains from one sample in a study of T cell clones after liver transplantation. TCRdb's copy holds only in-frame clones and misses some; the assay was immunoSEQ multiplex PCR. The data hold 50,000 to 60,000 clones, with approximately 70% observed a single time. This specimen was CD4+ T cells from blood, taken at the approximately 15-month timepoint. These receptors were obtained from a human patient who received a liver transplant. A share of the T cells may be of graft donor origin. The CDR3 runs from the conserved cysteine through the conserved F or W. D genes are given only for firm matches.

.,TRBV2,CASSDWERTGQYF
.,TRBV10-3,CAISDKRNQETQYF
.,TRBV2,CASSRQLSGANVLTF
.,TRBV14,CASSPTGGGTGELFF
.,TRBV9,CASSVAGGSTGNTIYF
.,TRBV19,CASSRMPIGNQPQHF
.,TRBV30,CAWRVQGLGDEQFF
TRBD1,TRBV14,CASSQDPGQGKETQYF
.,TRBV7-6,CASSLSGGANQPQHF
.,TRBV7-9,CASSLEGVGYEQYF
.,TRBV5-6,CASSSLLESGNQPQHF